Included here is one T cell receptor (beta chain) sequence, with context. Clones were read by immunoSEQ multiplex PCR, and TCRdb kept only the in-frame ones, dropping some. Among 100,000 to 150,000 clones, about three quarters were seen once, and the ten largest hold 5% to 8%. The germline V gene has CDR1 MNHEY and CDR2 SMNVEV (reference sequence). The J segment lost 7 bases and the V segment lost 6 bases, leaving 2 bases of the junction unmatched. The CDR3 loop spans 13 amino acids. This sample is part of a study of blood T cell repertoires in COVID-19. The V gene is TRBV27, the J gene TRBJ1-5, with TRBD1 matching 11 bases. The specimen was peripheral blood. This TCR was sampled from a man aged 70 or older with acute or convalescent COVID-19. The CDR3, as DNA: TGTGCCAGCAGCTGGACAGGGGGCCAGCCCCAGCATTTT. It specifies CASSWTGGQPQHF.